The TCR beta chain described here comes from a study of shared clonotypes between healthy human individuals. About the study: Contributing individuals were two females and a few males aged 18 to 49.

As regards this clone: Antigen unknown.

The donor cohort consisted entirely of Caucasian adults residing in Nashville, Tennessee. This CDR3 spans 20 amino acids. V lost 3 bases, J lost 3 bases, and 27 bases lay in between. Germline lookup yields CDR1 LGHNT and CDR2 FRNRAP. Whole-study findings and limits: The sole specimen, blood, was sampled, and tissue repertoires likely differ.

The method was immunoSEQ multiplex PCR; TCRdb's version includes in-frame clones alone and lacks a portion of them. The sample lists 1.5 million to 1.9 million clones, approximately 98% occurring once. This TCR was recovered from a man aged 30 to 45 in good health. Specimen: naive CD4+ T cells sorted from blood. Subset: CD45RA+ positively selected. The chain recombines TRBV12-5 with TRBJ2-1; either TRBD1 or TRBD2 may supply D (5 bases each). This chain's CDR3 is CASGLSGHRLTHTLYNEQFF. The CDR3 bases are TGTGCTAGTGGTTTAAGCGGACATCGTCTAACTCATACGCTCTACAATGAGCAGTTCTTC.